This note documents a single TCR beta chain sequence. Its target is unknown. These data come from a study of T cells in Graves' hyperthyroidism and ophthalmopathy. Study conclusions and caveats: It was a median about seven months before onset that the model predicted ophthalmopathy. In simple terms, a model built on 13 V-J features told ophthalmopathy apart from stable hyperthyroidism. Most thyroid clonotypes expanded above 0.001 were also detected in blood.

The CDR3 regions of TCR beta were amplified from RNA transcripts. The HTBI primer set drove a first-round RT-PCR of the TCR CDR3. TCRdb ran MiXCR on the multiplex PCR reads and lists one entry per CDR3 protein. The sample carries 540,000 or so distinct CDR3 sequences, about half recorded once. For the diagnoses, clinical symptoms, serum thyroxine and TRAb, thyroid ultrasound and orbital computed tomography were used. The sequenced material came from peripheral blood or thyroid tissue (not recorded which). The TCR originated in an adult woman with Graves' disease, either hyperthyroidism or ophthalmopathy (not recorded which).

The CDR3, as DNA: TGTGCCAGCAGTGAAACAGCGATTAATGAAAAACTGTTTTTT. It encodes CASSETAINEKLFF. The chain employs TRBV2 and TRBJ1-4; no definite D call. The CDR3 runs 14 residues. Germline CDR1 SNHLY, CDR2 FYNNEI. Trimming removed 2 bases at V and 4 bases at J, with 8 bases between.